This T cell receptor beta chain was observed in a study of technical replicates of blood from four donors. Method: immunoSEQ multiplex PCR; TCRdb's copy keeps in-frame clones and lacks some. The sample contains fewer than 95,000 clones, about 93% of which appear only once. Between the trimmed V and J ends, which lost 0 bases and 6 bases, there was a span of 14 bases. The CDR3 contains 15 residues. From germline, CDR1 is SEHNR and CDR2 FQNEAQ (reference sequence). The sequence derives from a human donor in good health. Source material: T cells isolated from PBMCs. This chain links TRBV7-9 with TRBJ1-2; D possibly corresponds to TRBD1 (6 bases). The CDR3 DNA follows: TGTGCCAGCAGCTTAGCACTTGGACAGTTAAATGGCTACACCTTC. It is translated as CASSLALGQLNGYTF.